This is a list of T cell receptor beta chains from one sample in a study of metastatic and nonmetastatic thyroid tumors. MiXCR re-clonotyped the PCR reads for TCRdb. The sample lists tens of thousands of clones, about 13% occurring once. The sequenced sample was blood. All receptors come from a female donor with papillary thyroid cancer or a benign thyroid nodule (not recorded which). Some clones in this sample may be carry-over from other donors' samples. The CDR3 runs from the conserved cysteine through the conserved F or W. D genes are given only for firm matches. Clone sizes are given selectively: once, few, many, or a class where the clone is expanded.

NA	many	TRBV28	TRBJ1-5	TGTGCCAGCAGTCCCACAGGGTTGAATAAGCCCCAGCATTTT	CASSPTGLNKPQHF
TRBD1	NA	TRBV5-1	TRBJ1-2	TGCGCCAGCAGCTTTGACAGGGGGACTTTCTATTGCTACACCTTC	CASSFDRGTFYCYTF
TRBD1	many	TRBV11-1	TRBJ2-7	TGTGCCAGCAAGGTAGGGACAGCCAGCTCCTACGAGCAGTACTTC	CASKVGTASSYEQYF
NA	many	TRBV12-5	TRBJ1-5	TGTGCTAGTGGTTTGGGGGGCTCCCTACAGGCCGATCAGCCCCAGCATTTT	CASGLGGSLQADQPQHF
TRBD1	many	TRBV14	TRBJ2-7	TGTGCCAGCAGCCACTTAGACAGGGGCCACGAGCAGTACTTC	CASSHLDRGHEQYF
NA	many	TRBV7-3	TRBJ2-3	TGTGCCAGCAGCTTAGGCCTTAGCACAGATACGCAGTATTTT	CASSLGLSTDTQYF
NA	many	TRBV30	TRBJ2-6	TGTGCCTGGGGAACAGGGTCTGGGGCCAACGTCCTGACTTTC	CAWGTGSGANVLTF
NA	many	TRBV6-4	TRBJ1-1	TGTGCCAGCAGAAGACAGGAGCAAGCGAACACTGAAGCTTTCTTT	CASRRQEQANTEAFF
NA	many	TRBV4-3	TRBJ2-2	TGCGCCAGCGGACACGGAGGAGGGTCCGGGGAGCTGTTTTTT	CASGHGGGSGELFF
TRBD1	many	TRBV6-2/TRBV6-3	TRBJ2-4	TGTGCCAGCAGTCTTGGACAGGGGGCCGGGGCCAAAAACATTCAGTACTTC	CASSLGQGAGAKNIQYF
NA	many	TRBV6-6	TRBJ1-2	TGTGCCAGCAGTTACTCAGGGGGGCGTTATGGCTACACCTTC	CASSYSGGRYGYTF
NA	many	TRBV10-3	TRBJ2-7	TGTGCCACCTATACAGGGTTACCCTACGAGCAGTACTTC	CATYTGLPYEQYF
NA	many	TRBV12-5	TRBJ2-5	TGTGCTAGTGGTTGGAATCTCACACCCGGACGAGAGACCCAGTACTTC	CASGWNLTPGRETQYF
NA	many	TRBV27	TRBJ2-6	TGTGCCAGCAGTTCCCGAATTGACAGGAACCCTGGGGCCAACGTCCTGACTTTC	CASSSRIDRNPGANVLTF
NA	many	TRBV7-8	TRBJ1-2	TGTGCCAGCAGCTCCTTGTTTGCGGGGGTAGCTAACTATGGCTACACCTTC	CASSSLFAGVANYGYTF
NA	NA	TRBV7-8	TRBJ2-5	TGTGCCAGCAACCTCTCTCAGAGAGGAGGGCAAGAGACCCAGTACTTC	CASNLSQRGGQETQYF
NA	few	TRBV14	TRBJ2-2	TGTGCCAGCAGCCAGAGGTCGCACATCACCGGGGAGCTGTTTTTT	CASSQRSHITGELFF
NA	many	TRBV24-1	TRBJ2-2	TGTGCCACCAGTGATTCATCAGTCGCAGGGTATATACCCAACACCGGGGAGCTGTTTTTT	CATSDSSVAGYIPNTGELFF
NA	NA	TRBV15	TRBJ2-7	TGTGCCGCCAGCAGAGATTTGGAGGGGTATTCCGATTCCTACGAGCAGTACTTC	CAASRDLEGYSDSYEQYF
NA	many	TRBV19	TRBJ1-5	TGTGCCAGTAGCTGGTCGGCTTATAGCAATCAGCCCCAGCATTTT	CASSWSAYSNQPQHF
NA	many	TRBV4-1	TRBJ1-2	TGCGCCAGCAGCCATTCGGCCGCGCGGGGAGACTATGGCTACACCTTC	CASSHSAARGDYGYTF
TRBD2	many	TRBV6-1	TRBJ2-7	TGTGCCAGCAGTAAAACCGGGACTAGCGGTCATGAGCAGTACTTC	CASSKTGTSGHEQYF
NA	many	TRBV19	TRBJ1-1	TGTGCCAGTAGTGACAGCCCGACACCCATGAACACTGAAGCTTTCTTT	CASSDSPTPMNTEAFF
NA	many	TRBV19	TRBJ2-3	TGTGCCAGTAGCAGGGCGGATACGCAGTATTTT	CASSRADTQYF
NA	NA	TRBV25-1	TRBJ2-3	TGTGCCAGCAGTGAATCCCTCCGGGTGACAGATACGCAGTATTTT	CASSESLRVTDTQYF
TRBD2	many	TRBV7-7	TRBJ2-1	TGTGCCAGCAGCTTAGAACCAGGGACTAGCGGGAGGGCCCTCAATGAGCAGTTCTTC	CASSLEPGTSGRALNEQFF
NA	many	TRBV4-3	TRBJ2-1	TGCGCCAGCAGCCTGGACTGGGGCGTGGGTGAGCAGTTCTTC	CASSLDWGVGEQFF
NA	many	TRBV5-4	TRBJ1-1	TGTGCCAGCAGCTTTTCCAGACAGAACACTGAAGCTTTCTTT	CASSFSRQNTEAFF
NA	NA	TRBV28	TRBJ2-6	TGTGCCAGCAGTTCAACAGGGGCGGGAGGGGCCAACGTCCTGACTTTC	CASSSTGAGGANVLTF
NA	few	TRBV20-1	TRBJ2-6	TGCAGTGCCTCGAGCTCTGGGGCCAACGTCCTGACTTTC	CSASSSGANVLTF
TRBD1	many	TRBV30	TRBJ1-5	TGTGCACATGGGACAGGGTTAAGTCAGCCCCAGCATTTT	CAHGTGLSQPQHF
NA	many	TRBV3-1	TRBJ2-2	TGTGCCAGCAGGGACGTAACGAACACCGGGGAGCTGTTTTTT	CASRDVTNTGELFF
TRBD2	many	TRBV28	TRBJ2-7	TGTGCCAGCAGTCCGCGGCTAGCGGGAGGGGTCTACGAGCAGTACTTC	CASSPRLAGGVYEQYF
TRBD1	many	TRBV10-3	TRBJ1-2	TGTGCCATCAGTGAATCTTCAGGGGGCGAGTACAGTGGCTACACCTTC	CAISESSGGEYSGYTF
TRBD1	many	TRBV25-1	TRBJ2-7	TGTGCCAGCACCCCGACAGGGACCTACGAGCAGTACTTC	CASTPTGTYEQYF
TRBD2	many	TRBV20-1	TRBJ2-5	TGCAGTGCTAGACGACTAGCGGGAGGGCCGGGGGTAGAGACCCAGTACTTC	CSARRLAGGPGVETQYF
NA	many	TRBV6-1	TRBJ1-1	TGTGCCAGCAATCTTTACACGAACACTGAAGCTTTCTTT	CASNLYTNTEAFF
NA	few	TRBV6-6	TRBJ1-1	TGTGCCAGCATTTACTCCTGGACATCGAACACTGAAGCTTTCTTT	CASIYSWTSNTEAFF
NA	many	TRBV28	TRBJ2-5	TGTGCCAGCACCAAAGGACAGCACCAAGAGACCCAGTACTTC	CASTKGQHQETQYF
NA	many	TRBV20-1	TRBJ2-2	TGCAGTGCTAGGGCGGACCGGGGGCAAGGCACCGGGGAGCTGTTTTTT	CSARADRGQGTGELFF
NA	many	TRBV6-1	TRBJ1-4	TGTGCCAGCGAACAGGGAGCTAATGAAAAACTGTTTTTT	CASEQGANEKLFF
NA	many	TRBV6-4	TRBJ2-2	TGTGCCAGCAGTGTCTGGGGAGCCACCGGGGAGCTGTTTTTT	CASSVWGATGELFF
NA	many	TRBV24-1	TRBJ2-4	TGTGCCACCAGGGGGCCTCGGGGCATTCAGTACTTC	CATRGPRGIQYF
NA	few	TRBV15	TRBJ2-3	TGTGCCACCAGCAGAACCAGGGGAGCGGGCACGGATACGCAGTACTTT	CATSRTRGAGTDTQYF
NA	many	TRBV12-3/TRBV12-4	TRBJ2-1	TGTGCCAGCGGGTCCGGGATCTCCTACAATGAGCAGTTCTTC	CASGSGISYNEQFF
NA	many	TRBV7-9	TRBJ1-6	TGTGCCAGCAGCTTAGAATCAGGGTCTTCACCCCTCCACTTT	CASSLESGSSPLHF
NA	many	TRBV27	TRBJ2-7	TGTGCCAGCAGTAATACCTACTCCTACGAGCAGTACTTC	CASSNTYSYEQYF
NA	many	TRBV20-1	TRBJ2-7	TGCAGTGCTATGCGTAGCTACGAGCAGTACTTC	CSAMRSYEQYF
NA	many	TRBV29-1	TRBJ2-5	TGCAGCGTTGAAGAAGGCGGCAGCTTTATAGGGACCCAGTACTTC	CSVEEGGSFIGTQYF
TRBD1	few	TRBV6-1	TRBJ1-2	TGTGCCAGCAGTGGGGCCGGGACAGAATCCTATGGCTACACCTTC	CASSGAGTESYGYTF
NA	many	TRBV15	TRBJ2-6	TGTGCCACCAGCAGAGATTGGGGGCAGATCTCTGGGGCCAACGTCCTGACTTTC	CATSRDWGQISGANVLTF
NA	many	TRBV6-2/TRBV6-3	TRBJ1-1	TGTGCCAGCTGTGCGTGGGGGAACACTGAAGCTTTCTTT	CASCAWGNTEAFF
NA	few	TRBV20-1	TRBJ1-4	TGCAGTGCTAGCTCGGACAGAGGGAATGAGAAACTGTTTTTT	CSASSDRGNEKLFF
NA	many	TRBV28	TRBJ2-3	TGTGCCACCCGGTCGGGGGTAGTAGACCCAGATACGCAGTATTTT	CATRSGVVDPDTQYF
NA	many	TRBV7-2	TRBJ2-7	TGTGCCAGCAGCCAACCCGGACAGCTCTCCTACGAGCAGTACTTC	CASSQPGQLSYEQYF
NA	many	TRBV3-1	TRBJ2-3	TGTGCCAGCAGCCAAGATCTAGCGACCCCAGATACGCAGTATTTT	CASSQDLATPDTQYF
NA	many	TRBV20-1	TRBJ1-2	TGCAGTGTTCAGACCCCCCCTGAGTCGCGGGGCTACACCTTC	CSVQTPPESRGYTF